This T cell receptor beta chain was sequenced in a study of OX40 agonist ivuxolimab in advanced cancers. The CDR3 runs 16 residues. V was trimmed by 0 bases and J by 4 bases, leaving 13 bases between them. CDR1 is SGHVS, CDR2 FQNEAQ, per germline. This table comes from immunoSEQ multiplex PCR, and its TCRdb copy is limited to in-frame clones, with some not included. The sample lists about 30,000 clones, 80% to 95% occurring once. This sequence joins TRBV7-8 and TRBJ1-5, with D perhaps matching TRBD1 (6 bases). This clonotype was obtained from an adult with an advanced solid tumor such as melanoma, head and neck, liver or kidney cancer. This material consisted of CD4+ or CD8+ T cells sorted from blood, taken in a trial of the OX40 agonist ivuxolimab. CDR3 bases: TGTGCCAGCAGCTTAGCTCCATTGACAGGAAATCAGCCCCAGCATTTT. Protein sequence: CASSLAPLTGNQPQHF.